Listed below are T cell receptor beta chains from one sample, sequenced in a study of regulatory T cells in long-lasting Graves disease. Via MiXCR, TCRdb re-called the multiplex PCR reads, giving one row per CDR3 protein. This sample has under 800,000 distinct CDR3 sequences, with 15% to 20% found just once. These data were also reused for a study on T cells in Graves' hyperthyroidism and ophthalmopathy.

Source: peripheral blood mononuclear cells (PBMCs), taken at new diagnosis, from a patient treated with antithyroid drugs. The receptors were sampled from a woman aged 25 to 39 with Graves disease. CDR3s include the opening cysteine and the closing phenylalanine or tryptophan. Fields, in order: clone size, D gene, V gene, J gene, CDR3 DNA, CDR3 protein. A D gene is named only where the DNA matches it firmly. Clone size is shown for a subset of rows, as once, few, many or a class of expanded clone.

size: many
D: .
V: TRBV11-2
J: TRBJ2-4
DNA: TGTGCCAGCAGCCTCCCGACGGGGACGGAGAACATTCAGTACTTC
CDR3: CASSLPTGTENIQYF

size: many
D: TRBD1
V: TRBV12-3/TRBV12-4
J: TRBJ1-4
DNA: TGTGCCAGCCTGAAACAGGGGGCATCTAATGAAAAACTGTTTTTT
CDR3: CASLKQGASNEKLFF

size: .
D: .
V: TRBV5-1
J: TRBJ2-5
DNA: TGCGCCAGCAGCACACAGGGAGGGCGTCAAGAGACCCAGTACTTC
CDR3: CASSTQGGRQETQYF

size: few
D: .
V: TRBV29-1
J: TRBJ2-6
DNA: TGCAGCGCAGGGTCGTCTGGGGCCAACGTCCTGACTTTC
CDR3: CSAGSSGANVLTF

size: many
D: .
V: TRBV28
J: TRBJ2-4
DNA: TGTGCCAGCAGTTTTATCGGGCTAGCCAAAAACATTCAGTACTTC
CDR3: CASSFIGLAKNIQYF

size: few
D: .
V: TRBV10-2
J: TRBJ1-1
DNA: TGCGCCAGCAGTGATCATACGCGGGCTGAAGCTTTCTTT
CDR3: CASSDHTRAEAFF

size: many
D: .
V: TRBV27
J: TRBJ2-3
DNA: TGTGCCAGCAGTTTGTTCAGGGCAGATACGCAGTATTTT
CDR3: CASSLFRADTQYF

size: few
D: .
V: TRBV5-6
J: TRBJ2-7
DNA: TGTGCCAGCAGCTTGGTTCTAGCCAACGAGCAGTACTTC
CDR3: CASSLVLANEQYF

size: .
D: TRBD2
V: TRBV20-1
J: TRBJ2-5
DNA: TGCAGTGCCGCACCCCTAGCGGAAACCCAAGAGACCCAGTACTTC
CDR3: CSAAPLAETQETQYF

size: few
D: .
V: TRBV12-3/TRBV12-4
J: TRBJ2-1
DNA: TGTGCCAGCACCCTTCGCAGCGGACCCTACAATGAGCAGTTCTTC
CDR3: CASTLRSGPYNEQFF

size: few
D: TRBD1
V: TRBV12-3/TRBV12-4
J: TRBJ2-7
DNA: TGTGCCAGCAGTCCAACTGGACAGGTAGGCGAGCAGTACTTC
CDR3: CASSPTGQVGEQYF

size: .
D: .
V: TRBV7-6
J: TRBJ1-4
DNA: TGTGCCAGCAGCTTAGGAGGGGGGGACGCCACTAATGAAAAACTGTTTTTT
CDR3: CASSLGGGDATNEKLFF

size: .
D: TRBD2
V: TRBV2
J: TRBJ2-3
DNA: TGCGCCAGCAGCCCCGATGGTAGCGGGAGGTACACAGATACGCAGTATTTT
CDR3: CASSPDGSGRYTDTQYF

size: .
D: .
V: TRBV5-1
J: TRBJ1-1
DNA: TGCGCCAGCAGCTTGGTAGTTCTGAACACTGAAGCTTTCTTT
CDR3: CASSLVVLNTEAFF

size: few
D: .
V: TRBV15
J: TRBJ2-5
DNA: TGTGCCACCAGCAGAGATCTCGAGGGCCTCCTGGGAGAGACCCAGTACTTC
CDR3: CATSRDLEGLLGETQYF

size: .
D: TRBD2
V: TRBV7-3
J: TRBJ2-7
DNA: TGTGCCAGCAGCTTATCCGGGACTAGCGGTTCCTACGAGCAGTACTTC
CDR3: CASSLSGTSGSYEQYF

size: few
D: TRBD1
V: TRBV20-1
J: TRBJ1-6
DNA: TGCAGTGCTACCATCCCTCACAGGGGGCCTAATTCACCCCTCCACTTT
CDR3: CSATIPHRGPNSPLHF

size: .
D: .
V: TRBV19
J: TRBJ1-5
DNA: TGTGCCAGTAATCCTGGTACGGGTCAGCCCCAGCATTTT
CDR3: CASNPGTGQPQHF

size: many
D: TRBD1
V: TRBV5-1
J: TRBJ1-4
DNA: TGCGCCAGCAGCCACGGGGACAGGTCCGGCGCTAATGAAAAACTGTTTTTT
CDR3: CASSHGDRSGANEKLFF

size: few
D: TRBD1
V: TRBV3-1
J: TRBJ2-7
DNA: TGTGCCAGCAGCCCGTGGACAGGGGAGTACGAGCAGTACTTC
CDR3: CASSPWTGEYEQYF

size: many
D: TRBD1
V: TRBV15
J: TRBJ2-7
DNA: TGTGCCACCAGCAGAGATCATGGACAGGGCTACGAGCAGTACTTC
CDR3: CATSRDHGQGYEQYF

size: few
D: TRBD2
V: TRBV30
J: TRBJ2-3
DNA: TGTGCCTGGAGACTAGCGGGAGGGGAGAGGACGCAGTATTTT
CDR3: CAWRLAGGERTQYF

size: many
D: .
V: TRBV20-1
J: TRBJ1-2
DNA: TGCAGTGCTAGAGATTTTGTGCATGGCTACACCTTC
CDR3: CSARDFVHGYTF

size: .
D: TRBD2
V: TRBV24-1
J: TRBJ2-5
DNA: TGTGCCACCAGTGATCCGCGGGAGGGGCGGGAGACCCAGTACTTC
CDR3: CATSDPREGRETQYF

size: .
D: .
V: TRBV28
J: TRBJ2-5
DNA: TGTGCCAGCAGTTTCTCCCCCCAGTACTTC
CDR3: CASSFSPQYF

size: .
D: .
V: TRBV5-5
J: TRBJ2-5
DNA: TGTGCCAGCAGCTGGGGACCTGGTCAACAAGAGACCCAGTACTTC
CDR3: CASSWGPGQQETQYF

size: .
D: .
V: TRBV5-4
J: TRBJ1-1
DNA: TGTGCCATGTCCGCCCCATTGAACACTGAAGCTTTCTTT
CDR3: CAMSAPLNTEAFF

size: .
D: .
V: TRBV11-2
J: TRBJ1-1
DNA: TGTGCCAGCAGCCCGGGACTGACGAACACTGAAGCTTTCTTT
CDR3: CASSPGLTNTEAFF

size: few
D: TRBD2
V: TRBV6-1
J: TRBJ2-1
DNA: TGTGCCAGCCTAGGGACTAGCGGGATGAGGGGTGAGCAGTTCTTC
CDR3: CASLGTSGMRGEQFF

size: many
D: TRBD1
V: TRBV11-3
J: TRBJ2-1
DNA: TGTGCCAGCAGTTCTCCGGGACAGGGCTACAATGAGCAGTTCTTC
CDR3: CASSSPGQGYNEQFF

size: few
D: .
V: TRBV3-1
J: TRBJ2-1
DNA: TGTGCCAGCAGCGAGTACCCCTACAATGAGCAGTTCTTC
CDR3: CASSEYPYNEQFF

size: many
D: .
V: TRBV11-2
J: TRBJ2-5
DNA: TGTGCCAGCAGCCTCCGGGCCCCGGACTTCAAACAAGAGACCCAGTACTTC
CDR3: CASSLRAPDFKQETQYF

size: many
D: .
V: TRBV7-3
J: TRBJ1-2
DNA: TGTGCCAGCAGCCCTACAGGAGAGGGCTATGGCTACACCTTC
CDR3: CASSPTGEGYGYTF

size: once
D: .
V: TRBV2
J: TRBJ1-5
DNA: TGTGCCAGCAGATCGACAGGTCCTAATCAGCCCCAGCATTTT
CDR3: CASRSTGPNQPQHF

size: .
D: .
V: TRBV28
J: TRBJ2-2
DNA: TGTGCCAGCAGCTACAACAATCCGAACACCGGGGAGCTGTTTTTT
CDR3: CASSYNNPNTGELFF

size: many
D: .
V: TRBV15
J: TRBJ2-3
DNA: TGTGCCACCGGGGCCCCGGGTGATACAGATACGCAGTATTTT
CDR3: CATGAPGDTDTQYF

size: few
D: TRBD2
V: TRBV7-9
J: TRBJ2-1
DNA: TGTGCCAGCAGCCCCCGCCAGGGCGGGAGGACGTTATACTACAATGAGCAGTTCTTC
CDR3: CASSPRQGGRTLYYNEQFF

size: .
D: .
V: TRBV27
J: TRBJ2-1
DNA: TGTGCCAGCAGTCTAGTGGGTTCTGACTACAATGAGCAGTTCTTC
CDR3: CASSLVGSDYNEQFF

size: many
D: TRBD1
V: TRBV28
J: TRBJ2-7
DNA: TGTGCCAGCAGTGCGTCTCCGCGGACAGGGGGCAACGAGCAGTACTTC
CDR3: CASSASPRTGGNEQYF

size: many
D: .
V: TRBV27
J: TRBJ2-3
DNA: TGTGCCAGCAGTTCCCGACCAGATACGCAGTATTTT
CDR3: CASSSRPDTQYF

size: many
D: TRBD1
V: TRBV29-1
J: TRBJ2-1
DNA: TGCAGCGTTGAGAGGCAGGGGGAGTTCTTC
CDR3: CSVERQGEFF

size: .
D: .
V: TRBV7-9
J: TRBJ2-3
DNA: TGTGCCAGCAGCTTGGGGCCAAGCGGAACAAGCACAGATACGCAGTATTTT
CDR3: CASSLGPSGTSTDTQYF

size: .
D: .
V: TRBV7-2
J: TRBJ2-1
DNA: TGTGCCAGCAGCACGGGCGGGCCACCGGTCTTC
CDR3: CASSTGGPPVF

size: many
D: .
V: TRBV20-1
J: TRBJ1-2
DNA: TGCAGTGCCGAACTCTCCGGGGCCGGAGGCTACACCTTC
CDR3: CSAELSGAGGYTF

size: many
D: .
V: TRBV7-8
J: TRBJ1-1
DNA: TGTGCCAGCAGCGTACCCCCAGGGTACCAGAACACTGAAGCTTTCTTT
CDR3: CASSVPPGYQNTEAFF

size: many
D: .
V: TRBV12-3/TRBV12-4
J: TRBJ2-3
DNA: TGTGCCGGGTTAAGGGCGGGCACAGATACGCAGTATTTT
CDR3: CAGLRAGTDTQYF

size: many
D: .
V: TRBV2
J: TRBJ2-1
DNA: TGTGCCAGCAGTGTTGATGCGGCGGGTGGATCCACCCTAAGCAATGAGCAGTTCTTC
CDR3: CASSVDAAGGSTLSNEQFF

size: .
D: TRBD2
V: TRBV19
J: TRBJ2-5
DNA: TGTGCCAGTAGTATGCGGCTAGCGGATAAGGAAGGAGAGACCCAGTACTTC
CDR3: CASSMRLADKEGETQYF

size: many
D: .
V: TRBV12-3/TRBV12-4
J: TRBJ2-7
DNA: TGTGCCAGCAGTTCCGGGCCGCTAGGCTCGTTCGAGCAGTACTTC
CDR3: CASSSGPLGSFEQYF

size: many
D: TRBD2
V: TRBV28
J: TRBJ2-1
DNA: TGTGCCAGCAGTCCTCCCCGACTAGCGGGAGCAACCGGGGAGCAGTTCTTC
CDR3: CASSPPRLAGATGEQFF

size: many
D: .
V: TRBV2
J: TRBJ2-7
DNA: TGTGCCAGCAGTGAGCGAGGGTACGAGCAGTACTTC
CDR3: CASSERGYEQYF